The 19 T cell receptor beta chains below come from one sample, sequenced in a study of blood T cells in healthy people across ages. Next came a second PCR, run for roughly 7 to 12 cycles, which used a sample-barcoded 5' primer along with a J-beta primer mix. TCRdb processed the 5' RACE reads anew with MiXCR; each CDR3 protein has one entry. This table has hundreds of thousands of distinct CDR3 sequences, approximately 50% appearing once. The specimen sequenced was blood. Receptors originate from an older woman in good health.

The chain couples TRBV5-5 to TRBJ2-5, with 13 bases identical to TRBD2. Germline loops: CDR1 SGHKS, CDR2 YYEKEE (reference sequence). The CDR3 is made up of 16 amino acids. V dropped 1 base and J dropped 2; count of bases not matched to a gene: 2. The CDR3, as DNA: TGTGCCAGCAGCTTGAGGGGACTAGCGGGACAAGAGACCCAGTACTTC. Protein: CASSLRGLAGQETQYF.

The chain uses TRBV5-1 and TRBJ2-3; 10 bases are a match to TRBD2. The CDR3 spans 18 residues. V shed 0 bases and J 2 bases; nucleotides not matched to a gene: 9. Germline CDR1 is SGHRS and CDR2 is YFSETQ. The CDR3 loop reads CASSLATSGTGVTDTQYF. In nucleotides, the CDR3 is TGCGCCAGCAGCTTGGCTACTAGCGGGACTGGGGTCACAGATACGCAGTATTTT.

CDR3 nucleotides: TGCGCCAGCAGCCTCCCAGGGAGGGGGAACCACAATGAGCAGTTCTTC. The encoded protein is CASSLPGRGNHNEQFF. The rearrangement uses TRBV4-1 and TRBJ2-1; TRBD2 is a possible D gene (7 bases). This CDR3 region has 16 residues. The germline CDR1 and CDR2 sequences are MGHRA and YSYEKL. V lost 4 bases, J lost 5 bases, and 18 bases lay in between.

The chain combines TRBV6-5 with TRBJ2-3; 8 nucleotides line up with TRBD2. The CDR3 consists of 16 residues. Per germline, CDR1 MNHEY and CDR2 SVGAGI. The junction had 8 bases not matched to a gene; V was cut back by 6 bases and J by 0 bases. The CDR3 here is CASSRGGRGSTDTQYF. The DNA for the CDR3 is TGTGCCAGCAGCCGCGGGGGGAGAGGGAGCACAGATACGCAGTATTTT.

The J gene is TRBJ1-4, the V gene TRBV11-2, with D uncertain. This CDR3 region has 14 residues. The V and J ends lost 1 base and 8 bases respectively, with 11 bases between them. CDR1 is SGHAT, CDR2 FQNNGV, per germline. The DNA of the CDR3 is TGTGCCAGCAGCTTAGGGGTGTCTGGCGAAAAACTGTTTTTT. It yields the protein CASSLGVSGEKLFF. Drawing the rest from reference TRBV11-2 and TRBJ1-4, the complete variable domain is EAGVAQSPRYKIIEKRQSVAFWCNPISGHATLYWYQQILGQGPKLLIQFQNNGVVDDSQLPKDRFSAERLKGVDSTLKIQPAKLEDSAVYLCASSLGVSGEKLFFGSGTQLSVL.

The chain couples TRBV25-1 to TRBJ1-1; weak D call: TRBD1 (5 bases). This CDR3 has 15 residues. The germline V gene has CDR1 MGHDK and CDR2 SYGVNS. V lost 5 bases and J lost 1, with 14 bases in between. CDR3 nucleotide sequence: TGTGCCAGCAGTCCCGGGACGGGGTGGAACACTGAAGCTTTCTTT. Encoded protein: CASSPGTGWNTEAFF.

V usage is TRBV4-3 and J usage is TRBJ2-6; tentative D call: TRBD2 (6 bases). The CDR3 is made up of 20 amino acids. CDR1 and CDR2 from the germline V gene are LGHNA and YSLEER. The V gene lost 0 bases and the J gene lost 0 bases, with 18 bases spanning the gap. The CDR3 loop is CASSQERNRDSYSGANVLTF. The CDR3 coding sequence is TGCGCCAGCAGCCAAGAGAGGAACCGGGACTCTTACTCTGGGGCCAACGTCCTGACTTTC.

This clonotype appeared a few times. This chain joins TRBV9 and TRBJ1-4; no definite D call. V shed 7 bases and J shed 6 bases, with 4 bases lying between them. The germline CDR1 and CDR2 sequences are SGDLS and YYNGEE. The CDR3 runs to 10 residues. Here the CDR3 reads CASGDEKLFF. The DNA of the CDR3 is TGTGCCAGCGGGGATGAAAAACTGTTTTTT.

The chain links TRBV12-3 or TRBV12-4 to TRBJ2-7; 16 bases map to TRBD2. V shed 6 bases, J shed 6 bases, and the junction held 8 bases outside the gene matches. The CDR3 is 16 residues long. The CDR3 bases are TGTGCCAGCAGCTCACCAGGGACTAGCGGGAGGGGCGAGCAGTACTTC. The encoded protein is CASSSPGTSGRGEQYF.

This chain joins TRBV2 and TRBJ2-3, with 13 bases that match TRBD2. CDR1 SNHLY and CDR2 FYNNEI come from the germline V gene. The V gene end was trimmed by 10 bases and the J gene end by 0 bases; junction bases not matched to a gene: 4. The CDR3 covers 15 residues. CDR3 protein: CATGTSGTSTDTQYF. The CDR3 region has the DNA TGTGCCACCGGGACTAGCGGGACAAGCACAGATACGCAGTATTTT. The full variable domain, in which reference TRBV2 and TRBJ2-3 provide the parts outside the CDR3, is EPEVTQTPSHQVTQMGQEVILRCVPISNHLYFYWYRQILGQKVEFLVSFYNNEISEKSEIFDDQFSVERPDGSNFTLKIRSTKLEDSAMYFCATGTSGTSTDTQYFGPGTRLTVL.

This clonotype was seen a few times. The chain is built from TRBV20-1 and TRBJ2-1; tentatively, D is TRBD1 (6 bases). The germline CDR1 and CDR2 sequences are DFQATT and SNEGSKA (reference sequence). V gave up 3 bases and J gave up 6 bases, with 18 bases separating them. This CDR3 has 15 amino acids. DNA for the CDR3: TGCAGTGCTAGGTCCGGGACAAGAATCTCCAATGAGCAGTTCTTC. It encodes CSARSGTRISNEQFF.

The genes are TRBV18 and TRBJ2-7; 10 nucleotides line up with TRBD2. Germline lookup yields CDR1 KGHSH and CDR2 LQKENI. CDR3 length: 15 amino acids. V was clipped by 3 bases and J by 0 bases; unmatched bases: 2. The CDR3 reads CASSPGLANSYEQYF. CDR3 bases: TGTGCCAGCTCACCGGGACTAGCGAACTCCTACGAGCAGTACTTC.

This clonotype was observed a handful of times. The genes are TRBV12-3 or TRBV12-4 and TRBJ2-7; D is uncertain. This CDR3 region has 13 residues. V was shortened by 2 bases and J by 3 bases, with 8 bases between the two germline ends. CDR3 in DNA: TGTGCCAGCAGTTTAATACAGTACTACGAGCAGTACTTC. It specifies CASSLIQYYEQYF.

The genes are TRBV7-9 and TRBJ2-5; 8 bases match TRBD1. This CDR3 comprises 14 residues. The V gene's germline CDR1 is SEHNR and CDR2 FQNEAQ (reference sequence). V lost 5 bases and J lost 11; bases outside the gene matches: 13. The CDR3 protein is CASSPGQGPGEQYF. In nucleotides, the CDR3 is TGTGCCAGCAGCCCAGGACAGGGTCCGGGAGAGCAGTACTTC.

This chain uses TRBV10-2 with TRBJ2-1; the D gene is possibly TRBD2 (6 bases). The CDR3 is made up of 12 amino acids. Per the germline V gene, CDR1 is WSHSY and CDR2 is SAAADI. Trimming removed 8 bases at V and 7 bases at J, with 12 bases between. This CDR3 reads CASGQGLNEQFF. Here the CDR3 DNA reads TGCGCCAGCGGTCAGGGACTGAATGAGCAGTTCTTC.

This clonotype was seen at least ten times. The V and J genes are TRBV6-2 or TRBV6-3 and TRBJ1-4, with D unclear. Germline V gene lookup returns CDR1 MNHEY and CDR2 SVGEGT. Trimming took off 2 bases at V and 5 bases at J, with 6 bases between the two ends. This CDR3 spans 13 amino acids. The CDR3 region is CASSYRSNEKLFF. As DNA, the CDR3 is TGTGCCAGCAGTTACAGGAGCAATGAAAAACTGTTTTTT.

The sample holds many counts of this clonotype. V usage is TRBV11-3 and J usage is TRBJ2-6; D not resolved. Germline lookup yields CDR1 SGHNT and CDR2 YENEEA. The CDR3 consists of 15 residues. V dropped 5 bases and J dropped 0 bases, with 8 bases sitting between them. This chain's CDR3 is CASSRSGSGANVLTF. The DNA of the CDR3 is TGTGCCAGCAGCCGATCGGGCTCTGGGGCCAACGTCCTGACTTTC.

This clonotype was recorded a few times. The rearrangement uses TRBV7-2 and TRBJ2-5, with TRBD2 as a possible D gene (5 bases). CDR1 is SGHTA and CDR2 is FQGNSA in the germline V gene. CDR3 size: 12 residues. The V end lost 2 bases, the J end lost 11 bases, and 12 bases lay between the germline ends. The CDR3 protein is CASSLTGYGQYF. As DNA, the CDR3 is TGTGCCAGCAGCTTAACGGGGTACGGGCAGTACTTC. Filled out from reference TRBV7-2 and TRBJ2-5, the complete variable domain reads GAGVSQSPSNKVTEKGKDVELRCDPISGHTALYWYRQSLGQGLEFLIYFQGNSAPDKSGLPSDRFSAERTGGSVSTLTIQRTQQEDSAVYLCASSLTGYGQYFGPGTRLLVL.

The CDR3 DNA sequence: TGTGCCAGCAGTTCAGGGGGCGGGAGGGGCTACACCTTC. It specifies CASSSGGGRGYTF. The V call is TRBV6-5, the J call TRBJ1-2; 8 bases line up with TRBD1. CDR1 is MNHEY, CDR2 SVGAGI, per germline. V lost 4 bases, J lost 8 bases, and 6 bases stayed unmatched. This CDR3 is built from 13 residues.